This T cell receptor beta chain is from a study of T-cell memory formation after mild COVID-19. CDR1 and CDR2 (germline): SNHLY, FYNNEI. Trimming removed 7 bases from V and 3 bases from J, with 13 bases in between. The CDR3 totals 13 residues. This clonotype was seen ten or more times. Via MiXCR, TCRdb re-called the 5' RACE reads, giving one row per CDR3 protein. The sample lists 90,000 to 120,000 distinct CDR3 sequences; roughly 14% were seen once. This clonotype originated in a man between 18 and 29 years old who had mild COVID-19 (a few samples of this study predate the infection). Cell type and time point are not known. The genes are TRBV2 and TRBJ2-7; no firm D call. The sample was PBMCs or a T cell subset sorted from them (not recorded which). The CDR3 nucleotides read TGTGCCAGCACCAGATCGGACGGCTACGAGCAGTACTTC. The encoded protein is CASTRSDGYEQYF.